The present T cell receptor (beta chain) was sequenced within a study of blood T cell dynamics during melanoma immunotherapy. The data were produced by immunoSEQ multiplex PCR, yet TCRdb's version contains in-frame clones alone and is incomplete. The sample contains more than 15,000 clones, 65% to 90% of which appear only once. As for time point: pre-treatment baseline. CDR1 and CDR2 (germline): LNHDA, SQIVND (reference sequence). CDR3 length equals 14 residues. With V trimmed by 2 bases and J by 6 bases, 6 bases remained unmatched. The source of this sequence is a human donor with melanoma. The sample in question was blood, obtained from a patient treated with checkpoint blockade. The chain has TRBV19 and TRBJ2-7, with 8 bases matching TRBD2. The CDR3 region is CASSIFSGTGEQYF. CDR3 sequence (DNA): TGTGCCAGTAGTATATTTAGCGGGACTGGCGAGCAGTACTTC.